The source of this T cell receptor beta chain is a study of beta chain features in type 1 diabetes. General study points: Type 1 diabetes patients had TCRB CDR3s that were shorter (moderately but significantly so) in all four CD4+ subsets. TCRB repertoires of naive, central memory and Treg cells appeared more similar among patients than among healthy donors. Insertion counts at VDJ junctions were lower in type 1 diabetes patients, who also showed more deletions there.

This clone has a handful of counts. Its antigen is undetermined. As every portion of the isolated RNA was reverse transcribed, the sequencing read expressed TCRB transcripts. Measured with immunoSEQ multiplex PCR; TCRdb has only the in-frame clones, and not every one. This sample yields 600,000 to 700,000 clones, of which around 11% are seen a single time; around 0.12% belongs to the top ten. Over 95% purity was reached by all sorted populations. The sequence derives from a man in his thirties or forties with type 1 diabetes. Sequenced input: naive CD4+ T cells from blood.

This chain's CDR3 is CASSYSSRGGRETQYF. The CDR3 nucleotides are TGTGCCAGCAGTTACTCGTCTAGGGGAGGTCGGGAGACCCAGTACTTC. The chain carries TRBV6-5 and TRBJ2-5; possibly TRBD2 for D (6 bases). V was cut by 0 bases and J by 5 bases, with 16 bases left in between. This CDR3 spans 16 amino acids. Germline-derived CDR1 and CDR2 are MNHEY and SVGAGI.